These T cell receptor beta chains were read from a single sample in a study of cytomegalovirus exposure and HLA in healthy donors. Sequencing was performed with immunoSEQ multiplex PCR; in TCRdb, only in-frame clones are kept and a portion is missing. The table includes some 91,000 clones, around 82% detected once. The sample was PBMCs. Receptors originate from a man aged 40-55 years in good health and CMV-seronegative. Both conserved end residues are part of each CDR3. The D gene is left open where the match is weak. For some rows the clone size is stated as once, few or many, or as a class when expanded; others skip it.

J gene | V gene | D gene | clone size | CDR3 DNA | CDR3 protein
TRBJ1-5 | TRBV6-6 | NA | NA | TGTGCCAGCTCCTACTTCGATCAGCCCCAGCATTTT | CASSYFDQPQHF
TRBJ1-2 | TRBV9 | NA | NA | TGTGCCAGCAGCCCCCCGACGGGTCGAACTAACTATGGCTACACCTTC | CASSPPTGRTNYGYTF
TRBJ1-5 | TRBV6-5 | TRBD1 | NA | TGTGCCAGCAGTTACGACGGGACAGACAATCAGCCCCAGCATTTT | CASSYDGTDNQPQHF
TRBJ2-7 | TRBV6-5 | TRBD1 | NA | TGTGCCAGCAGTATGGACAGGGCGAAACACGAGCAGTACTTC | CASSMDRAKHEQYF
TRBJ1-1 | TRBV7-9 | NA | NA | TGTGCGAGCAGCCCCCGCAGGGGCGAGCCGACTGAAGCTTTCTTT | CASSPRRGEPTEAFF
TRBJ2-5 | TRBV11-3 | TRBD1 | NA | TGTGCCAGCAGCTTATCGTCCGGGACAGGGTTTAGAGAGACCCAGTACTTC | CASSLSSGTGFRETQYF
TRBJ1-1 | TRBV6-5 | NA | few | TGTGCCAGCAGGTCACAGGGGAACACTGAAGCTTTCTTT | CASRSQGNTEAFF
TRBJ2-3 | TRBV6-4 | TRBD2 | NA | TGTGCCAGCAGTGACTCTGCTAGCGGGGGCACAGATACGCAGTATTTT | CASSDSASGGTDTQYF
TRBJ2-1 | TRBV2 | NA | few | TGTGCCAGCAGTGAACGTCTTTACAATGAGCAGTTCTTC | CASSERLYNEQFF
TRBJ2-5 | TRBV6-1 | TRBD1 | few | TGTGCCAGCAGTGAAGCGACAGGGGGCCAAGAGACCCAGTACTTC | CASSEATGGQETQYF
TRBJ1-2 | TRBV5-1 | TRBD1 | medium-sized | TGCGCCAGCACCATAGGGGGCGTTGGCGGCTACACCTTC | CASTIGGVGGYTF
TRBJ2-7 | TRBV6-9 | NA | NA | TGTGCGGGCGAATTCGAGCAGTACTTC | CAGEFEQYF
TRBJ1-3 | TRBV5-1 | NA | once | TGCGCCAGCAGCTCCGGGGGCTCTGGAAACACCATATATTTT | CASSSGGSGNTIYF
TRBJ2-2 | TRBV5-4 | TRBD1 | NA | TGTGCCAGCAGCCTGGCCCTCGACAGGGGCAGACGCGGGGAGCTGTTTTTT | CASSLALDRGRRGELFF
TRBJ2-7 | TRBV30 | TRBD1 | NA | TGTGCCTGGAGCTTGGGACAGGGCTACGAGCAGTACTTC | CAWSLGQGYEQYF
TRBJ1-6 | TRBV30 | NA | NA | TGTGCCTGGGTTCGTCTGGAAAGCGATAATTCACCCCTCCACTTT | CAWVRLESDNSPLHF
TRBJ2-4 | TRBV6-6 | NA | NA | TGTGCCAGCAGAGGAGTAATGGACAGCAAAAACATTCAGTACTTC | CASRGVMDSKNIQYF
TRBJ2-3 | TRBV28 | TRBD2 | NA | TGTGCCAGCAGTATCTCCGGGACTAGCGGGAGACGGAGCACAGATACGCAGTATTTT | CASSISGTSGRRSTDTQYF
TRBJ1-1 | TRBV2 | NA | few | TGTGCCAGCAAGTACGGGAGCAACTTGAACACTGAAGCTTTCTTT | CASKYGSNLNTEAFF
TRBJ2-7 | TRBV5-4 | NA | once | TGTGCCAGCAGCTCGGGATCCTACGAGCAGTACTTC | CASSSGSYEQYF
TRBJ1-1 | TRBV5-1 | NA | NA | TGCGCCAGCAGCTTGGGACAGGTGAACACTGAAGCTTTCTTT | CASSLGQVNTEAFF
TRBJ2-3 | TRBV5-1 | TRBD2 | NA | TGCGCCAGCAGCCCGACTAGCGGGAATCCCACAGATACGCAGTATTTT | CASSPTSGNPTDTQYF
TRBJ2-1 | TRBV18 | TRBD2 | few | TGTGCCAGCTCACCGTCAACTAGCGGGGGGGCCTTCTACAATGAGCAGTTCTTC | CASSPSTSGGAFYNEQFF
TRBJ2-7 | TRBV14 | TRBD1 | NA | TGTGCCAGCAGCCAAGATGTTAGGGACAGGGTCTCCTACGAGCAGTACTTC | CASSQDVRDRVSYEQYF
TRBJ1-6 | TRBV27 | TRBD1 | NA | TGTGCCAGCAGGACAGGGGGCACCTATAATTCACCCCTCCACTTT | CASRTGGTYNSPLHF
TRBJ1-5 | TRBV6-5 | TRBD1 | NA | TGTGCCAGCAGTTTGACAGGGAATAGCAATCAGCCCCAGCATTTT | CASSLTGNSNQPQHF
TRBJ1-2 | TRBV6-1 | NA | NA | TGTGCCAGCAGTGAATATCGGTCTCAAAGCCGCTATGGCTACACCTTC | CASSEYRSQSRYGYTF
TRBJ1-1 | TRBV10-2 | NA | NA | TGCGCCAGCAAGGGGTGGAGCACTGAAGCTTTCTTT | CASKGWSTEAFF
TRBJ1-4 | TRBV18 | TRBD1 | few | TGTGCCAGCTCACCGAGTGGACAGGTTAATGAAAAACTGTTTTTT | CASSPSGQVNEKLFF